A single sample is the source of the 30 T cell receptor beta chains below, sequenced in a study of T cells in Graves' hyperthyroidism and ophthalmopathy. Amplification of TCR beta CDR3 regions used RNA as the template. First-round RT-PCR targeting the TCR CDR3 was performed with the HTBI primer set. TCRdb re-analysed the multiplex PCR reads in MiXCR, keeping a single row per CDR3 protein. The repertoire holds some 50,000 distinct CDR3 sequences, with less than 60% as singletons. The specimen sequenced was blood. The receptors derive from a woman aged 45 to 65 with Graves' ophthalmopathy.

This clonotype was seen at least ten times. The chain links TRBV4-3 to TRBJ2-1; 10 bases match TRBD2. This CDR3 has 15 amino acids. V shed 5 bases and J 5 bases; nucleotides not matched to a gene: 6. Per germline, CDR1 LGHNA and CDR2 YSLEER. The CDR3 nucleotides read TGCGCCAGCAGCACCAGGACTAGCGGAAACAATGAGCAGTTCTTC. As protein: CASSTRTSGNNEQFF.

The rearrangement links TRBV20-1 to TRBJ1-1; TRBD1 might be the D (5 bases). Germline V lookup: CDR1 DFQATT, CDR2 SNEGSKA (reference sequence). The CDR3 is made up of 13 amino acids. V was cut by 6 bases and J by 1 base, with 12 bases left in between. CDR3 coding DNA: TGCAGTGCACCAGGACATACGAACACTGAAGCTTTCTTT. Translated, it gives CSAPGHTNTEAFF.

This clonotype was seen a handful of times. This may be a read error: a much more frequent sequence differs by one nucleotide. This sequence joins TRBV5-1 and TRBJ2-7; D is ambiguous. CDR1 is SGHRS and CDR2 is YFSETQ in the germline V gene. This CDR3 spans 14 amino acids. The V end was cut by 0 bases, the J end by 2 bases, with 9 bases between. The CDR3 DNA sequence: TGCGCCAGCAGCTTGGGACCAGCTGCCTACGAGCAGTACTTC. Its translation is CASSLGPAAYEQYF. Full variable domain (missing parts from reference TRBV5-1 and TRBJ2-7): KAGVTQTPRYLIKTRGQQVTLSCSPISGHRSVSWYQQTPGQGLQFLFEYFSETQRNKGNFPGRFSGRQFSNSRSEMNVSTLELGDSALYLCASSLGPAAYEQYFGPGTRLTVT.

The rearrangement uses TRBV29-1 and TRBJ2-1; 8 bases map to TRBD1. The CDR3 extends over 13 amino acids. V gave up 8 bases and J gave up 6 bases; unmatched junction bases: 9. Germline-derived CDR1 and CDR2 are SQVTM and ANQGSEA. CDR3 sequence reads: CSFRTGSFNEQFF. The CDR3 bases are TGCAGCTTCAGGACAGGGTCTTTCAATGAGCAGTTCTTC.

The chain combines TRBV20-1 with TRBJ1-2; D is undetermined. V was trimmed by 6 bases and J by 4 bases, leaving 18 bases between them. Germline V gene data show CDR1 as DFQATT and CDR2 as SNEGSKA (reference sequence). The CDR3 runs 14 residues. The CDR3 here is CSAMSREISYGYTF. The CDR3 DNA reads as TGCAGTGCCATGTCCCGGGAGATTAGCTATGGCTACACCTTC.

Notes on this clonotype: Being one base from a much bigger clone, this may be a read error. The rearrangement links TRBV6-5 to TRBJ2-2; TRBD1 or TRBD2 may be the D gene (5 bases each). The germline V gene has CDR1 MNHEY and CDR2 SVGAGI. CDR3 length equals 16 residues. Trimming shortened V by 5 bases and J by 4 bases, and 17 bases separated the two germline ends. DNA for the CDR3: TGTGCCAGCAGTGACCCCGGGACGGGAAGCACCGGGGAGCTGTTTTTT. Translation gives CASSDPGTGSTGELFF.

The chain joins TRBV9 to TRBJ2-2; TRBD2 is a possible D gene (5 bases). The V end was cut by 0 bases, the J end by 7 bases, with 16 bases between. Germline V gives CDR1 SGDLS, CDR2 YYNGEE. The CDR3 sequence is 16 residues long. The CDR3 region is CASSVGLGVDGGELFF. The CDR3 region has the DNA TGTGCCAGCAGCGTAGGGCTGGGAGTTGATGGCGGGGAGCTGTTTTTT.

The chain employs TRBV5-1 and TRBJ2-1, with 9 bases lining up with TRBD1. The CDR3 extends over 13 amino acids. CDR1 SGHRS and CDR2 YFSETQ come from the germline V gene. With 7 bases clipped from V and 10 bases from J, the junction kept 9 bases outside the gene matches. CDR3 coding DNA: TGCGCCAGCGGACAGGGGAACACCGGGGAGCAGTTCTTC. Protein product: CASGQGNTGEQFF.

Notes on this clonotype: This likely comes from a read error, as the CDR3 has no conserved phenylalanine or tryptophan at its end. Because the CDR3's place on the DNA is in doubt, the DNA is left out and the CDR3 is given as listed by TCRdb. The genes are TRBV7-9 and TRBJ1-2; the listed D gene, TRBD1, was not tested against the DNA. The CDR3 contains 13 residues when both ends are counted. CDR1 is SEHNR, CDR2 FQNEAQ, per germline (reference sequence). CDR3: CASSPGANYGYTL.

This clonotype was seen repeatedly, ten times or more. The chain has TRBV12-3 or TRBV12-4 and TRBJ2-2; no firm D call. With 6 bases removed from V and 4 bases from J, the gap between germline ends came to 15 bases. The CDR3 totals 15 residues. DNA of the CDR3: TGTGCCAGCAGCCCGGCCATTGAGGCCACCGGGGAGCTGTTTTTT. Amino acids: CASSPAIEATGELFF.

This clonotype was seen repeatedly, ten times or more. The rearrangement joins TRBV2 to TRBJ1-5, with 7 positions matching TRBD1. Losses at the gene ends were 1 base for V and 4 bases for J; bases not matched to a gene: 4. The CDR3 spans 15 residues. CDR1 is SNHLY, CDR2 FYNNEI, per germline. The CDR3 is CASSEDEGANQPQHF. The CDR3 coding sequence is TGTGCCAGCAGTGAAGATGAGGGGGCTAATCAGCCCCAGCATTTT.

Note on this clonotype: A read error is possible here, since a much larger clone lies one base away. The rearrangement joins TRBV28 to TRBJ2-5; D might be TRBD1 or TRBD2, each matching 6 bases. Trimming cost V 4 bases and J 4 bases, with 10 bases left between them. Germline CDR1 is MDHEN and CDR2 is SYDVKM. This CDR3 contains 13 residues. Here the CDR3 reads CASSWGRGETQYF. CDR3 nucleotides: TGTGCCAGCAGTTGGGGGCGGGGAGAGACCCAGTACTTC. The entire variable domain, with the rest obtained from reference TRBV28 and TRBJ2-5, is as follows: DVKVTQSSRYLVKRTGEKVFLECVQDMDHENMFWYRQDPGLGLRLIYFSYDVKMKEKGDIPEGYSVSREKKERFSLILESASTNQTSMYLCASSWGRGETQYFGPGTRLLVL.

This clonotype was detected ten times or more. The gene calls are TRBV10-1 and TRBJ1-1; D is perhaps TRBD1 (6 bases). The length of the CDR3 is 13 residues. V lost 7 bases to trimming and J lost 5 bases, with 14 bases between them. CDR1 is WNHNN, CDR2 SYGVQD, per germline (reference sequence). CDR3 loop: CASTARQGTEAFF. The CDR3 DNA reads as TGCGCCAGCACGGCCAGGCAGGGGACTGAAGCTTTCTTT.

In its sample, this clonotype was seen many times. The V and J genes are TRBV20-1 and TRBJ2-7, with 9 bases aligning to TRBD2. Trimming cost V 6 bases and J 5 bases; bases outside gene matches: 17. Germline V lookup: CDR1 DFQATT, CDR2 SNEGSKA (reference sequence). The CDR3 is 16 residues long. In DNA, the CDR3 is TGCAGTGCCCGGACGGGGGCGGGGGGGCGTACTCACGAGCAGTACTTC. Translated, it gives CSARTGAGGRTHEQYF.

To note about this clonotype: A clone one base away is much larger, so this may be a read error. V is TRBV6-2 or TRBV6-3 and J is TRBJ2-5; 7 bases match TRBD2. The length of the CDR3 is 16 residues. The germline V gene encodes CDR1 MNHEY and CDR2 SVGEGT. The CDR3 DNA sequence: TGTGCCAGCAGCCGCCTTAGCGGGTTAGGGAAAGAGACCCAGTGCTTC. Protein: CASSRLSGLGKETQCF.

The rearrangement uses TRBV24-1 and TRBJ2-5; 7 bases map to TRBD1. Germline CDR1 and CDR2: KGHDR and SFDVKD. CDR3 length: 15 residues. Germline trimming cut 9 bases from V and 5 bases from J; bases unmatched to any gene: 14. CDR3 loop: CATAGPTGPHETQYF. Here the CDR3 DNA reads TGTGCCACCGCAGGGCCGACAGGGCCCCACGAGACCCAGTACTTC.

This rearrangement joins TRBV19 to TRBJ2-1, with D perhaps TRBD2 (5 bases). CDR3 length equals 16 residues. Germline values: CDR1 LNHDA, CDR2 SQIVND (reference sequence). The germline V and J ends were trimmed by 0 bases and 0 bases, with 9 bases remaining between them. The CDR3 is CASSIDGRVSYNEQFF. The DNA of the CDR3 is TGTGCCAGTAGTATAGATGGGAGAGTCTCCTACAATGAGCAGTTCTTC.

This clonotype was seen many times. The rearrangement uses TRBV2 and TRBJ2-7, with 11 bases that match TRBD1. Trimming cost V 8 bases and J 6 bases; bases outside gene matches: 6. From germline, CDR1 is SNHLY and CDR2 FYNNEI. This CDR3 spans 13 amino acids. CDR3 sequence: CASVWTGGSEQYF. DNA for the CDR3: TGTGCCAGCGTGTGGACAGGGGGCTCCGAGCAGTACTTC.

This clonotype has at least ten counts. This chain uses TRBV19 with TRBJ1-6, with 11 bases aligning to TRBD1. Germline-derived CDR1 and CDR2 are LNHDA and SQIVND (reference sequence). J gave up 8 bases and V 3 bases, and 3 bases lay outside the gene matches. The CDR3 extends over 15 amino acids. CDR3 in DNA: TGTGCCAGTAGTATGACGGGACAGGGGGATTCACCCCTCCACTTT. Amino acids: CASSMTGQGDSPLHF.

This chain links TRBV6-6 with TRBJ2-2, with a tentative D call TRBD2 (5 bases). Trimming stripped 5 bases from V and 8 bases from J, with 12 bases between. The germline gives CDR1 MNHNY, CDR2 SVGAGI (reference sequence). CDR3 length: 13 amino acids. CDR3 in amino acids: CASSDSGVGELFF. The CDR3 nucleotides read TGTGCCAGCAGTGATTCCGGGGTGGGGGAGCTGTTTTTT.

The gene calls are TRBV24-1 and TRBJ2-3, with D unresolved. The germline V gene has CDR1 KGHDR and CDR2 SFDVKD. Between the trimmed V and J ends, which lost 3 bases and 0 bases, there was a span of 12 bases. This CDR3 comprises 16 residues. CDR3 DNA sequence: TGTGCCACCAGTGATCGTACTGCCCTTAGCACAGATACGCAGTATTTT. Protein sequence: CATSDRTALSTDTQYF.

The chain is built from TRBV2 and TRBJ1-3, with 8 positions matching TRBD1. The CDR3 runs 15 residues. From germline, CDR1 is SNHLY and CDR2 FYNNEI. V lost 6 bases, J lost 5 bases, and 9 bases stayed unmatched. The CDR3 reads CASSPRTGFRNTIYF. The CDR3 DNA is TGTGCCAGCAGCCCTAGGACAGGGTTCAGAAACACCATATATTTT.

The CDR3 DNA sequence: TGTGCCAGCAGCCCCGGGACATCACTAGGGAACTATGGCTACACCTTC. It encodes CASSPGTSLGNYGYTF. The chain is built from TRBV7-9 and TRBJ1-2; the D gene is possibly TRBD1 (6 bases). The V and J ends lost 5 bases and 2 bases respectively, with 18 bases between them. This CDR3 region has 16 residues. The germline V gene encodes CDR1 SEHNR and CDR2 FQNEAQ (reference sequence).

This clonotype was seen ten or more times. The rearrangement links TRBV4-1 to TRBJ2-7; 7 bases match TRBD2. The ends lost 2 bases at V and 2 bases at J; junction bases unmatched: 3. The germline V gene encodes CDR1 MGHRA and CDR2 YSYEKL. CDR3 length: 14 residues. The CDR3 DNA reads as TGCGCCAGCAGCCAACGGGACTACGCCTACGAGCAGTACTTC. As protein: CASSQRDYAYEQYF.

This clonotype was counted ten times or more. The genes are TRBV28 and TRBJ2-7, with D possibly matching TRBD2 (6 bases). The CDR3 extends over 14 amino acids. In germline, CDR1 is MDHEN, CDR2 SYDVKM. V was cut by 7 bases and J by 1 base, with 14 bases left in between. The CDR3 region is CASTTGTFSYEQYF. In DNA form, the CDR3 reads TGTGCCAGCACCACCGGGACTTTTTCCTACGAGCAGTACTTC. Based on the CDR3 plus reference TRBV28 and TRBJ2-7, the full variable domain is DVKVTQSSRYLVKRTGEKVFLECVQDMDHENMFWYRQDPGLGLRLIYFSYDVKMKEKGDIPEGYSVSREKKERFSLILESASTNQTSMYLCASTTGTFSYEQYFGPGTRLTVT.

This clonotype occurred many times. V and J are TRBV6-1 and TRBJ2-7, with unresolved D. The CDR3 has 11 amino acids. V lost 2 bases and J 4 bases, leaving 3 bases between the germline ends. Per germline, CDR1 MNHNS and CDR2 SASEGT. The CDR3 loop reads CASSERYEQYF. The CDR3 nucleotides read TGTGCCAGCAGTGAAAGGTACGAGCAGTACTTC.

This clonotype came up many times. The chain combines TRBV20-1 with TRBJ1-1, with D possibly matching TRBD1 (6 bases). The CDR3 length is 14 residues. Germline CDR1 and CDR2: DFQATT and SNEGSKA (reference sequence). Trimming shortened V by 0 bases and J by 7 bases, and 15 bases separated the two germline ends. CDR3 DNA: TGCAGTGCTAGAGAGGACAGTCGTCTTGGTGAAGCTTTCTTT. This codes for CSAREDSRLGEAFF.

This clonotype was detected ten times or more. This chain connects TRBV13 to TRBJ1-5; a possible D gene is TRBD1 (5 bases). This CDR3 comprises 16 residues. The germline V gene encodes CDR1 PRHDT and CDR2 FYEKMQ (reference sequence). V lost 0 bases and J lost 3, with 12 bases in between. This CDR3 is CASSLGKPGLNQPQHF. DNA for the CDR3: TGTGCCAGCAGCTTAGGAAAGCCAGGGCTCAATCAGCCCCAGCATTTT.

This clonotype is medium-sized. V and J are TRBV7-2 and TRBJ2-7, with no clear D. This CDR3 has 13 amino acids. Trimming stripped 4 bases from V and 5 bases from J, with 12 bases between. Per the germline V gene, CDR1 is SGHTA and CDR2 is FQGNSA. CDR3 sequence: CASSSMASDEQYF. The CDR3 nucleotides read TGTGCCAGCAGCTCCATGGCGAGCGACGAGCAGTACTTC. The variable domain in full, with the rest retrieved from reference TRBV7-2 and TRBJ2-7, is GAGVSQSPSNKVTEKGKDVELRCDPISGHTALYWYRQSLGQGLEFLIYFQGNSAPDKSGLPSDRFSAERTGGSVSTLTIQRTQQEDSAVYLCASSSMASDEQYFGPGTRLTVT.

This clonotype showed up many times. The V gene is TRBV7-2, the J gene TRBJ1-2; 9 nucleotides agree with TRBD1. The CDR3 extends over 15 amino acids. Germline V gives CDR1 SGHTA, CDR2 FQGNSA. The junction had 9 bases not matched to a gene; V was cut back by 5 bases and J by 5 bases. The CDR3 sequence: CASSPGQGVQYGYTF. In DNA form, the CDR3 reads TGTGCCAGCAGCCCGGGACAGGGAGTACAATATGGCTACACCTTC.